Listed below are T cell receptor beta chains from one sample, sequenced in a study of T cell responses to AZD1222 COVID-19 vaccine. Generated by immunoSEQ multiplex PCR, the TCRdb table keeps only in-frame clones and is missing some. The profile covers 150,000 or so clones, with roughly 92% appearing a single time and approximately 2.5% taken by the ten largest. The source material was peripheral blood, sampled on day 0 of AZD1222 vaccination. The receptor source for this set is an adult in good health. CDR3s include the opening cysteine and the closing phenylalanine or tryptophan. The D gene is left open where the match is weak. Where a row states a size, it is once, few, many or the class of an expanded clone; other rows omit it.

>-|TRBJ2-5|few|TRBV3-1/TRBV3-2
CASSHPGVKETQYF
TGTGCCAGCAGCCATCCGGGAGTCAAAGAGACCCAGTACTTC
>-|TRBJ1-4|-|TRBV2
CASSAQGTSNEKLFF
TGTGCCAGCAGCGCACAGGGTACGTCTAATGAAAAACTGTTTTTT
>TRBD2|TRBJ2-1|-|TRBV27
CASSPGTTSYNEQFF
TGTGCCAGCAGTCCCGGGACTACCTCCTACAATGAGCAGTTCTTC
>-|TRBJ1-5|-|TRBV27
CASSLSRGNNQPQHF
TGTGCCAGCAGTTTATCGAGGGGTAACAATCAGCCCCAGCATTTT
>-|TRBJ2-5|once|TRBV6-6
CASSIGGQETQYF
TGTGCCAGCTCAATCGGAGGCCAAGAGACCCAGTACTTC
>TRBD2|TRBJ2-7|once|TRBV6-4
CASSVCTSGLLYEQYF
TGTGCCAGCAGTGTCTGTACTAGCGGCCTTCTCTACGAGCAGTACTTC
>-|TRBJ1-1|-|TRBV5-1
CASSFNSENTEAFF
TGCGCCAGCAGCTTTAATTCGGAGAACACTGAAGCTTTCTTT
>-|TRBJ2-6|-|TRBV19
CASPPPGSGANVLTF
TGTGCCAGTCCGCCCCCAGGGTCTGGGGCCAACGTCCTGACTTTC
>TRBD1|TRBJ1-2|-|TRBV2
CASSRDRLYGYTF
TGTGCCAGCAGTAGGGACAGACTCTATGGCTACACCTTC
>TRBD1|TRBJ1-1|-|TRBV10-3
CAISESISLGQGKNTEAFF
TGTGCCATCAGTGAGTCGATTTCGCTCGGACAGGGGAAGAACACTGAAGCTTTCTTT
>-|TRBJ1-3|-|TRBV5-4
CASSLGWGTGNTIYF
TGTGCCAGCAGCTTGGGTTGGGGGACTGGAAACACCATATATTTT
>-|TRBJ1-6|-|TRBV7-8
CASSLRESSYNSPLHF
TGTGCCAGCAGCCTCCGTGAGAGCTCCTATAATTCACCCCTCCACTTT
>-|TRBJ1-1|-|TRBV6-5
CASRVVFVNTEAFF
TGTGCCAGCCGGGTAGTATTCGTGAACACTGAAGCTTTCTTT
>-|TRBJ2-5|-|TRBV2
CASIGRLGPQETQYF
TGTGCCAGCATCGGGCGGTTAGGACCTCAAGAGACCCAGTACTTC
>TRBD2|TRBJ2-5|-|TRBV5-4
CASSSGLAGPHQETQYF
TGTGCCAGCAGCTCAGGACTAGCGGGTCCACATCAAGAGACCCAGTACTTC
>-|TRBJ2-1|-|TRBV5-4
CASSLGGQGSDEQFF
TGTGCCAGCAGCTTGGGAGGCCAGGGGTCCGATGAGCAGTTCTTC
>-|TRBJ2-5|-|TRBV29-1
CSVDAGTETQYF
TGCAGCGTTGATGCGGGTACAGAGACCCAGTACTTC
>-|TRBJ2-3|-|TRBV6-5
CASTDSSTDTQYF
TGTGCCAGCACCGACTCTAGCACAGATACGCAGTATTTT